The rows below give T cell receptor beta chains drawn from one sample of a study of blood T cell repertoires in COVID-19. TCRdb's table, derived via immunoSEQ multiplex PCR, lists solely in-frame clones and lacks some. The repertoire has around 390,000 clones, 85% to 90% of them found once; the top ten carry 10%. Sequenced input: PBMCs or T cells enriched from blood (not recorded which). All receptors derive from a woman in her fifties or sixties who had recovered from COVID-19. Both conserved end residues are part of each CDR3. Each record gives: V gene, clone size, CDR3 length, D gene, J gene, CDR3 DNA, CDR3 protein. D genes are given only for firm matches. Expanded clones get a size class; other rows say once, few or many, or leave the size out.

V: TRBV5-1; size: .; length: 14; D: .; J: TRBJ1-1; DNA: TGCGCCAGCAGCTTGGAGGGACACCGAACCGAAGCTTTCTTT; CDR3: CASSLEGHRTEAFF
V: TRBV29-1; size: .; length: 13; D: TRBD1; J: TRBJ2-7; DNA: TGCAGCGTTGAGGAAGCAGGGGGATACGAGCAGTACTTC; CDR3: CSVEEAGGYEQYF
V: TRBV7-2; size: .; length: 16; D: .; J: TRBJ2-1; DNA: TGTGCCAGCAGCTTATTAGGGGGGGGGCGGCTCGATGAGCAGTTCTTC; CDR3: CASSLLGGGRLDEQFF
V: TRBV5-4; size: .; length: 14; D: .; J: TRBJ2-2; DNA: TGTGCCAGCAGCTATAGGGGGGGCAGCGGGGAGCTGTTTTTT; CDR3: CASSYRGGSGELFF
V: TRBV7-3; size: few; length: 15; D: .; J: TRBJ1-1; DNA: TGTGCCAGCAGCGGTTCCAGGGTACAGAACACTGAAGCTTTCTTT; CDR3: CASSGSRVQNTEAFF
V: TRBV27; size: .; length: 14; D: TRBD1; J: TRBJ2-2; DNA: TGTGCCAGCAGTTTCCTACAGGGGAGCGGGGAGCTGTTTTTT; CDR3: CASSFLQGSGELFF
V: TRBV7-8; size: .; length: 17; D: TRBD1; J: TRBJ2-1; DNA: TGTGCCAGCAGCTTAGTCCGGGACAGGGTTTTGGGCAATGAGCAGTTCTTC; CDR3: CASSLVRDRVLGNEQFF
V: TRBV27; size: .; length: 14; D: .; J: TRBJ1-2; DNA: TGTGCCAGCAGAAGAGGGGGAGCTAACTATGGCTACACCTTC; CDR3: CASRRGGANYGYTF
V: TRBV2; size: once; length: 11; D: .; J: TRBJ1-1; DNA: TGTGCCAGCTTAGAGAACACTGAAGCTTTCTTT; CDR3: CASLENTEAFF
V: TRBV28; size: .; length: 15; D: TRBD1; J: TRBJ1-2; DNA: TGTGCCAGCACCCTCTCGACAGGGACTAACTATGGCTACACCTTC; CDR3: CASTLSTGTNYGYTF
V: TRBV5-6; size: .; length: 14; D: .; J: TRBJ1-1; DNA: TGTGCCAGCAGCTTAGGATACTCAGGGATTGAAGCTTTCTTT; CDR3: CASSLGYSGIEAFF
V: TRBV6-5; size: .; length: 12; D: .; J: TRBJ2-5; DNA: TGTGCCAGCAGTTCTAGCGTTGGGACCCAGTACTTC; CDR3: CASSSSVGTQYF
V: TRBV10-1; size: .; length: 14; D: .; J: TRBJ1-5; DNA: TGCGCCAGCAGTGACAGGGTTGGGAATCAGCCCCAGCATTTT; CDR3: CASSDRVGNQPQHF
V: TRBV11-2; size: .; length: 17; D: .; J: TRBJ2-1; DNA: TGTGCCAGCAGTCCCCTCCCGGACACCGTGACCTACAATGAGCAGTTCTTC; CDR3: CASSPLPDTVTYNEQFF
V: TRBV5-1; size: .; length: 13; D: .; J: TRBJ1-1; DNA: TGCGCCAGCAGCGGACTTCCGAACACTGAAGCTTTCTTT; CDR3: CASSGLPNTEAFF
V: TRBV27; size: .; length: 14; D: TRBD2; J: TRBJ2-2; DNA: TGTGCCACGGGACTAGCGGGGGCCACCGGGGAGCTGTTTTTT; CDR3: CATGLAGATGELFF
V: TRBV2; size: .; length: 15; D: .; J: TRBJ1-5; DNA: TGTGCCAGCAGTGATGAACAGGGCGGGAATCAGCCCCAGCATTTT; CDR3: CASSDEQGGNQPQHF
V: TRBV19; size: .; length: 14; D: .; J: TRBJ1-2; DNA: TGTGCCAGTAGCTGGGAGGTCCGCAACTATGGCTACACCTTC; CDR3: CASSWEVRNYGYTF
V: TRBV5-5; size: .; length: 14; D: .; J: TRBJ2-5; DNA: TGTGCCAGCAGCTTCTGGACGGGACAAGAGACCCAGTACTTC; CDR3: CASSFWTGQETQYF
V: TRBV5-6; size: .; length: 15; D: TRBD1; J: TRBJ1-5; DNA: TGTGCCAGCAGCCTAGGACAGGGACGGGGTCAGCCCCAGCATTTT; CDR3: CASSLGQGRGQPQHF
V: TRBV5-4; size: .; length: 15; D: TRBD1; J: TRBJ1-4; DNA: TGTGCCAGCAGCCAAGATAGGGGGCAAGATGAAAAACTGTTTTTT; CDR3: CASSQDRGQDEKLFF
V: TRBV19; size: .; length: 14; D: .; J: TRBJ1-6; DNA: TGTGCCAGTAGTATGGCGGGGTATAATTCACCCCTCCACTTT; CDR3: CASSMAGYNSPLHF
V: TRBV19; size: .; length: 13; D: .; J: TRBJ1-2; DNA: TGTGCCAGTAGACCCTCAGGGTTCTATGGCTACACCTTC; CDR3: CASRPSGFYGYTF
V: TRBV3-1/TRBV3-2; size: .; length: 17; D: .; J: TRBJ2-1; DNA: TGTGCCAGCAGCCAAGATCGGGGGCGGGGGTCTAACAATGAGCAGTTCTTC; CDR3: CASSQDRGRGSNNEQFF
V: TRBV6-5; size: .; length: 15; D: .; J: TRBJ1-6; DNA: TGTGCCAGCAGTAGGGAAGGGGCGGGGCCCTCACCCCTCCACTTT; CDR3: CASSREGAGPSPLHF
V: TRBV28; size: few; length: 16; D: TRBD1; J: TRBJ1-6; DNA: TGTGCCAGCAGTCCGGACAGGGATGGGTATAATTCACCCCTCCACTTT; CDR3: CASSPDRDGYNSPLHF
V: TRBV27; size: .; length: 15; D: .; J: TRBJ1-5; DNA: TGTGCCAGCAAAGAGATGGGGGGGAGCAATCAGCCCCAGCATTTT; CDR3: CASKEMGGSNQPQHF